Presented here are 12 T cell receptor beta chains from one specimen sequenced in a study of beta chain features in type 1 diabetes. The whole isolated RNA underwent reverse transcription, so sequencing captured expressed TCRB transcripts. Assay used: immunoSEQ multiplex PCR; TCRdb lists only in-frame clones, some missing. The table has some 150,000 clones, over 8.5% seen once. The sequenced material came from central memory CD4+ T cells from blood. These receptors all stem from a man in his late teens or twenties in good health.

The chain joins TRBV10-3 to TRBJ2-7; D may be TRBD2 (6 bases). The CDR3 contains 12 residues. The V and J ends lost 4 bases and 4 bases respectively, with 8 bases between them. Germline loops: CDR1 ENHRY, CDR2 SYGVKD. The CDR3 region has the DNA TGTGCCATCAGTGGCGGGAATTACGAGCAGTACTTC. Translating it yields CAISGGNYEQYF.

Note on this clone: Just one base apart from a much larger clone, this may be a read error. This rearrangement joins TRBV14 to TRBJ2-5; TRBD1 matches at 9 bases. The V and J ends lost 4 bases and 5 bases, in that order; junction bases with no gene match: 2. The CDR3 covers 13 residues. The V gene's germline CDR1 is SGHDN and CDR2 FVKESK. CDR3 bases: TGTGCCAGCAGCCGGGACAGGGTCGAGACCCAGTACTTC. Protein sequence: CASSRDRVETQYF. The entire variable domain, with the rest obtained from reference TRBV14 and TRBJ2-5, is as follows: EAGVTQFPSHSVIEKGQTVTLRCDPISGHDNLYWYRRVMGKEIKFLLHFVKESKQDESGMPNNRFLAERTGGTYSTLKVQPAELEDSGVYFCASSRDRVETQYFGPGTRLLVL.

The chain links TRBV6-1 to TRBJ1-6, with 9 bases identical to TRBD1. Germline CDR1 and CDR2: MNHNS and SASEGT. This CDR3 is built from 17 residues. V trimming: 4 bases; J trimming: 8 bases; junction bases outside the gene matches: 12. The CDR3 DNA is TGTGCCAGCAGTGCAAGGTCCGGGACAGGGATTGATTCACCCCTCCACTTT. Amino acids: CASSARSGTGIDSPLHF.

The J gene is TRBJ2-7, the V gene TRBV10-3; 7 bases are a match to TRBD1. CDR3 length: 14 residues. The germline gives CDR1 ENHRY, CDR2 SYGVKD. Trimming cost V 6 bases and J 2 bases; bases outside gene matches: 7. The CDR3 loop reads CAIRPRDSPYEQYF. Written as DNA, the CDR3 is TGTGCCATCAGGCCCCGGGACAGCCCCTACGAGCAGTACTTC.

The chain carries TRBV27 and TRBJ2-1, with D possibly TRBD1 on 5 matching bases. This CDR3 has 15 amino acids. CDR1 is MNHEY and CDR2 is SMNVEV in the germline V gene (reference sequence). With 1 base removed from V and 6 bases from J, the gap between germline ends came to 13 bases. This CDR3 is CASSLFWTLGNEQFF. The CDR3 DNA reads TGTGCCAGCAGTTTATTTTGGACATTGGGCAATGAGCAGTTCTTC.

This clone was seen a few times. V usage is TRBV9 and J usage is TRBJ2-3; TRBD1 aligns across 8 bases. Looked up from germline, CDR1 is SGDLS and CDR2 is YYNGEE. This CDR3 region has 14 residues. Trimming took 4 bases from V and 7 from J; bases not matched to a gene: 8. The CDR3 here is CASSPSGQGHTQYF. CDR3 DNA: TGTGCCAGCAGCCCTTCCGGACAGGGACATACGCAGTATTTT.

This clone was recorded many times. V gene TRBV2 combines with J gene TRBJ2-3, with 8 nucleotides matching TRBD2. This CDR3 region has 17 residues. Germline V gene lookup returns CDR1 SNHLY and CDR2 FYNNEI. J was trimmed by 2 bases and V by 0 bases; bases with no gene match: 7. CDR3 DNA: TGTGCCAGCAGTGAAGCGCTTCCAGCGGGAGTCACAGATACGCAGTATTTT. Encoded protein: CASSEALPAGVTDTQYF.

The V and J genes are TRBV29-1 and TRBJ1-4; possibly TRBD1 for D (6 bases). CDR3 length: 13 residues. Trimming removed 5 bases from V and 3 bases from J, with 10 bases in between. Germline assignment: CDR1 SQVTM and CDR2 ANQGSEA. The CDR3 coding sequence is TGCAGCGTTCCAGGGGCTGCTAATGAAAAACTGTTTTTT. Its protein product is CSVPGAANEKLFF.

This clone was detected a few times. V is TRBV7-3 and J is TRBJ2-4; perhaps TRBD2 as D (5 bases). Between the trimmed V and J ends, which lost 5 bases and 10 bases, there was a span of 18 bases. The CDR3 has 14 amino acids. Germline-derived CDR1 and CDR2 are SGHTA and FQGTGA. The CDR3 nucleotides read TGTGCCAGCAGCGCCCTCACTAGTAACGGGATTCAGTACTTC. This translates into CASSALTSNGIQYF.

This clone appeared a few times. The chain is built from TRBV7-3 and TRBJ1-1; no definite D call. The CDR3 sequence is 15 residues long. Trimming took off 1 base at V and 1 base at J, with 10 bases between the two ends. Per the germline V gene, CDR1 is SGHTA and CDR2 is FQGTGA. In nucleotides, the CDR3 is TGTGCCAGCAGCTTAAGACCCGGGAAGAACACTGAAGCTTTCTTT. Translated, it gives CASSLRPGKNTEAFF. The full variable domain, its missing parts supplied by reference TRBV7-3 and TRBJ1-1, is GAGVSQTPSNKVTEKGKYVELRCDPISGHTALYWYRQSLGQGPEFLIYFQGTGAADDSGLPNDRFFAVRPEGSVSTLKIQRTERGDSAVYLCASSLRPGKNTEAFFGQGTRLTVV.

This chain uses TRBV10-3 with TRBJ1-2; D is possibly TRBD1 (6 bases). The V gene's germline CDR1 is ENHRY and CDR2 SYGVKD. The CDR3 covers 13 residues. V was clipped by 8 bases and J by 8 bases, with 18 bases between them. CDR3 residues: CAILGTGTPGYTF. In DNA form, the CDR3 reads TGTGCCATCTTGGGGACCGGGACACCCGGCTACACCTTC.

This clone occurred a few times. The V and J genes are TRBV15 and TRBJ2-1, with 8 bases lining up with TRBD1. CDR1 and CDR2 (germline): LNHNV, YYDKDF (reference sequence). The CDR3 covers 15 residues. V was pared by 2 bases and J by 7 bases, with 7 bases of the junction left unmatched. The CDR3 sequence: CATSRWTGSGNEQFF. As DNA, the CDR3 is TGTGCCACCAGCAGATGGACAGGGTCAGGGAATGAGCAGTTCTTC. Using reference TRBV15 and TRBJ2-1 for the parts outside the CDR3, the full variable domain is DAMVIQNPRYQVTQFGKPVTLSCSQTLNHNVMYWYQQKSSQAPKLLFHYYDKDFNNEADTPDNFQSRRPNTSFCFLDIRSPGLGDTAMYLCATSRWTGSGNEQFFGPGTRLTVL.